This T cell receptor beta chain was sequenced during a study of beta chain features in type 1 diabetes. Notes on the study in general: In comparison with healthy donors, patients had naive, central memory and Treg TCRB repertoires that appeared more similar.

This clone has only a few counts. As yet, its antigen is unknown. This CDR3 comprises 14 residues. CDR1 and CDR2 (germline): SGHVS, FQNEAQ. V gave up 0 bases and J gave up 6 bases, with 9 bases separating them. Expressed TCRB transcripts were sequenced, since all the RNA that had been isolated was reverse transcribed. About 3.57 million reads were obtained on average from naive, central memory and regulatory T cell samples. Repertoires were generated with immunoSEQ multiplex PCR, while TCRdb's copy carries only in-frame clones and drops some. The sample includes about 160,000 clones, 7% to 10% seen only once; the top ten take about 2.1%.

This receptor was obtained from a woman aged 18 to 35 in good health. The chain carries TRBV7-8 and TRBJ2-4, with D possibly TRBD1 on 5 matching bases. Sequenced: central memory CD4+ T cells from blood. The CDR3 bases are TGTGCCAGCAGCTTAGCAGGGCAGGGAAACATTCAGTACTTC. Translated, it gives CASSLAGQGNIQYF.